This is a list of T cell receptor beta chains from one sample in a study of blood T cells in healthy people across ages. MiXCR, run by TCRdb on the 5' RACE reads, gives a single entry per CDR3 protein. The sample lists about 680,000 distinct CDR3 sequences; over 45% were seen once. The sequencing sample was made of blood. Every receptor here comes from a woman aged 60-75 years in good health. The CDR3 runs from the conserved cysteine through the conserved F or W. D genes are given only for firm matches. Clone size is not always given. Where it is, it says once, few, many or a class for expanded clones.

d_gene	v_gene	abundance	j_gene	CDR3nt	CDR3aa
TRBD2	TRBV29-1	few	TRBJ2-1	TGCAGCGTTGAAGTAGGTGAGACTAGCGGTTTTGATGAGCAGTTCTTC	CSVEVGETSGFDEQFF
-	TRBV9	-	TRBJ2-7	TGTGCCAGCAGCGCAACCGGGAGTCTCTACGAGCAGTACTTC	CASSATGSLYEQYF
TRBD1	TRBV20-1	few	TRBJ1-6	TGCAGTGCTCGGGGACAGGGCGACATAGCACCCCTCCACTTT	CSARGQGDIAPLHF
-	TRBV20-1	few	TRBJ2-7	TGCAGTGCTAGAGACCCCAGCTTCCCCTACGAGCAGTACTTC	CSARDPSFPYEQYF
-	TRBV2	-	TRBJ2-7	TGTGCCAGCACCCAAAGGAATGAGGGCGAGCAGTACTTC	CASTQRNEGEQYF
TRBD1	TRBV20-1	few	TRBJ2-7	TGCAGTGCTAGACTAGGGACAGGCGGATTCGAGCAGTACTTC	CSARLGTGGFEQYF
-	TRBV3-1	once	TRBJ2-7	TGTGCCAGCAGCCAAATCTTGAACTACGAGCAGTACTTC	CASSQILNYEQYF
TRBD1	TRBV3-1	few	TRBJ2-7	TGTGCCAGCAGCCAATCGGTCACGGGACAGGGCTACGAGCAGTACTTC	CASSQSVTGQGYEQYF
-	TRBV9	many	TRBJ2-1	TGTGCCAGCAGCAACACTCCTTCCGTTGGTGGTGAGCAGTTCTTC	CASSNTPSVGGEQFF
TRBD1	TRBV6-5	few	TRBJ1-2	TGTGCCAGCAGTTACCGACAGGGTCGTAGCCCCTATGGCTACACCTTC	CASSYRQGRSPYGYTF
-	TRBV5-1	few	TRBJ1-6	TGCGCCAGCAGCTTGTCTTCGAACGGGAAGAATAATTCACCCCTCCACTTT	CASSLSSNGKNNSPLHF
-	TRBV12-3/TRBV12-4	-	TRBJ1-1	TGTGCCAGCAGTAACCGGGGTAAGGACGGGGCTTTCTTT	CASSNRGKDGAFF
TRBD2	TRBV30	many	TRBJ2-7	TGTGCCGGGAGTGCGGGAGGAGGTTGGTACTTC	CAGSAGGGWYF
TRBD1	TRBV3-1	-	TRBJ2-7	TGTGCCAGCAGCCGGGGCGGACAGGCAAACTACGAGCAGTACTTC	CASSRGGQANYEQYF
-	TRBV20-1	-	TRBJ2-1	TGCAGTGCTCCGTTAACAGGGCCTGAGCAGTTCTTC	CSAPLTGPEQFF
TRBD2	TRBV14	-	TRBJ2-4	TGTGCCAGCAGCCAAACCGGGACTAGCAGACAGTACTTC	CASSQTGTSRQYF
TRBD1	TRBV6-6	-	TRBJ2-7	TGTGCCAGCAGTGGGGGACAGGGGGCTGTCCCTAGCGAGCAGTACTTC	CASSGGQGAVPSEQYF
-	TRBV6-2/TRBV6-3	few	TRBJ2-4	TGTGCCAGCAGTTTCGAGGGGGACATTCAGTACTTC	CASSFEGDIQYF
TRBD2	TRBV5-6	few	TRBJ2-1	TGTGCCAGCAGCTGGGCCCGGACTAGCGGGTGGAATGAGCAGTTCTTC	CASSWARTSGWNEQFF
-	TRBV7-2	-	TRBJ2-1	TGTGCCAGCAGCTCCCCTAGCGATCCCTACAATGAGCAGTTCTTC	CASSSPSDPYNEQFF
-	TRBV20-1	few	TRBJ2-5	TGCAGTGCTAGAGATGATCAGGCCTCCCGCCAGGGAGAGACCCAGTACTTC	CSARDDQASRQGETQYF
-	TRBV2	-	TRBJ1-5	TGTGCCAGCAGTGAATTACAGGGCGGGCAGCCCCAGCATTTT	CASSELQGGQPQHF
-	TRBV21-1	-	TRBJ2-5	TGTGCCAGCAGCAAAGGATATTTGGGGACTAGTGAAGAGACCCAGTACTTC	CASSKGYLGTSEETQYF
-	TRBV29-1	many	TRBJ2-1	TGCAGCGTTGAATTGGGTCCACCGGGATACTACAATGAGCAGTTCTTC	CSVELGPPGYYNEQFF
-	TRBV7-2	-	TRBJ2-3	TGTTCCAGCAAAACATCGCAATACAGTACTGAGTATTTT	CSSKTSQYSTEYF
-	TRBV7-2	-	TRBJ2-5	TGTGCCAGCAGCGGAGGGGGGTCCCAAGAGACCCAGTACTTC	CASSGGGSQETQYF
TRBD1	TRBV5-1	-	TRBJ1-2	TGCGCCAGCAGCTCTAGCTTACAGGGGCATGGCTACACCTTC	CASSSSLQGHGYTF
-	TRBV29-1	many	TRBJ2-7	TGCAGCGCCCTAGCCCCGCTCCCGACGGGGGACGAGCAGTACTTC	CSALAPLPTGDEQYF
TRBD1	TRBV9	-	TRBJ2-3	TGTGCCAGCAGCGTAGCAGGGGGCGGCACAGATACGCAGTATTTT	CASSVAGGGTDTQYF
TRBD1	TRBV12-3/TRBV12-4	few	TRBJ2-3	TGTGCCAGCAGGGGACAGGGTTCTACAGGCACAGATACGCAGTATTTT	CASRGQGSTGTDTQYF
-	TRBV6-6	-	TRBJ1-1	TGTGCCAGCAGCTACTCTCCGCAGGGGCGGGCCACTGAAGCTTTCTTT	CASSYSPQGRATEAFF
-	TRBV2	-	TRBJ2-4	TGTGCCAGCAGTGAATATGGGGGGCAGCTTGCCAAAAACATTCAGTACTTC	CASSEYGGQLAKNIQYF
TRBD1	TRBV5-6	-	TRBJ1-2	TGTGCCAGCAGCTTGGGACAGGGAAAAATCTATGGCTACACCTTC	CASSLGQGKIYGYTF
-	TRBV29-1	-	TRBJ2-1	TGCAGCTACGGTGAACAGGGTAGCACTGAGCAGTTCTTC	CSYGEQGSTEQFF
TRBD2	TRBV7-3	-	TRBJ2-1	TGTGCCAGCAGCTTTACCGGGACTACCGGCAATGAGCAGTTCTTC	CASSFTGTTGNEQFF
-	TRBV12-3/TRBV12-4	-	TRBJ1-3	TGTGCCAGCAGTTTTCGGGGCACGGGGGTGAACACTGGAAACACCATATATTTT	CASSFRGTGVNTGNTIYF
-	TRBV4-1	few	TRBJ2-5	TGCGCCAGCAGCCAAGAGGCTACGGCGCCACGGGTGACCCAGTACTTC	CASSQEATAPRVTQYF
-	TRBV7-9	-	TRBJ1-1	TGTGCCAGCACCTTCGGGGGGGGCAGAGGTTCGAACACTGAAGCTTTCTTT	CASTFGGGRGSNTEAFF
-	TRBV11-2	few	TRBJ2-5	TGTGCCAGCAGCCAGTCGGGTCGATCCATGACACTTACGATGCTGAAGGCGGAGGGTGGGCAGTACTTC	CASSQSGRSMTLTMLKAEGGQYF
-	TRBV20-1	-	TRBJ2-3	TGCATTGCTAGGCTAGTCGATACGCAGTATTTT	CIARLVDTQYF
-	TRBV20-1	-	TRBJ1-4	TGCAGTGCCAGAAGACCGCCACGGGAAGAAAAACTGTTTTTT	CSARRPPREEKLFF
TRBD1	TRBV20-1	-	TRBJ2-1	TGCAGTGCTAGAGATGGGACAGACCACGATGAGCAGTTCTTC	CSARDGTDHDEQFF
TRBD1	TRBV20-1	-	TRBJ1-2	TGCAGTGCAACCCAGGGGGCTAGGGGCTACACCTTC	CSATQGARGYTF
-	TRBV7-2	-	TRBJ2-7	TGTGCCAGCAGCTTCTTAAACGGTCCCTACGAGCAGTACTTC	CASSFLNGPYEQYF
-	TRBV9	few	TRBJ1-2	TGTGCCAGCAGCGCCCGGGGCGCGAACTATGGCTACACCTTC	CASSARGANYGYTF
TRBD2	TRBV7-6	few	TRBJ2-7	TGTGCCAGCTCTAGCGGGAGCTGGTACGAGCAGTACTTC	CASSSGSWYEQYF
TRBD1	TRBV2	-	TRBJ2-1	TGTGCCAGCAGTAGGGGACAGAGCCAAACCGCCGGCTACAATGAGCAGTTCTTC	CASSRGQSQTAGYNEQFF
TRBD2	TRBV7-3	few	TRBJ2-1	TGTGCCAGCAGCTTTGGGGGGGAGAGCTACAATGAGCAGTTCTTC	CASSFGGESYNEQFF
-	TRBV20-1	-	TRBJ2-7	TGCAGTGCTACCCCACTCTCCTACGAGCAGTACTTC	CSATPLSYEQYF
TRBD1	TRBV20-1	once	TRBJ1-1	TGCAGTGCTACAACCACGACAGGGTTAGGGACTGAAGCTTTCTTT	CSATTTTGLGTEAFF
-	TRBV5-1	-	TRBJ1-5	TGTGCCAGCAGCTTAGATCCTTCTAGCAATCAGCCCCAGCATTTT	CASSLDPSSNQPQHF
TRBD2	TRBV7-3	-	TRBJ2-5	TGTGCCAGCAGCCTAGGGGCTAGCGGGAAACTTGGAGAGACCCAGTACTTC	CASSLGASGKLGETQYF
-	TRBV3-1	-	TRBJ1-6	TGTGCCAGCAGCCAAGACACCGCAGGACTAAATTCACCCCTCCACTTT	CASSQDTAGLNSPLHF
-	TRBV6-1	-	TRBJ1-2	TGTGCCAGCAGTGAAGGGGGGGGCCCGTATGGCTACACCTTC	CASSEGGGPYGYTF
-	TRBV11-2	-	TRBJ2-7	TGTGCCAGCAGCTTAATGGCGGTCAGCTCCTACGAGCAGTACTTC	CASSLMAVSSYEQYF